The 8 T cell receptor beta chains reported below all come from one sample, sequenced in a study of cytomegalovirus exposure and HLA in healthy donors. It was with 60 Vbeta and 13 Jbeta primers that the PCR ran. Generated by immunoSEQ multiplex PCR, the TCRdb table keeps only in-frame clones and is missing some. The table includes about 140,000 clones, over 60% detected once. The sample comprised PBMCs. The receptors come from a man aged 35 to 55 in good health and CMV-seropositive.

This clone was detected once. The gene calls are TRBV7-9 and TRBJ1-1; D gene uncertain. The ends were cut back, 1 base at V and 3 bases at J, with 9 bases in the middle. Germline CDR1 is SEHNR and CDR2 is FQNEAQ (reference sequence). This CDR3 spans 14 amino acids. This CDR3 is CASSLVAGDTEAFF. The CDR3 DNA reads TGTGCCAGCAGCTTAGTGGCCGGAGACACTGAAGCTTTCTTT.

This chain uses TRBV19 with TRBJ2-1; 16 bases match TRBD2. Germline-derived CDR1 and CDR2 are LNHDA and SQIVND (reference sequence). The CDR3 totals 17 residues. V was pared by 11 bases and J by 1 base, with 8 bases of the junction left unmatched. The chain's CDR3 is CAASGTSGRDSYNEQFF. CDR3 DNA: TGTGCCGCTTCCGGGACTAGCGGGAGGGATTCCTACAATGAGCAGTTCTTC.

The chain joins TRBV2 to TRBJ2-3, with a possible D match to TRBD2 (6 bases). The V gene lost 7 bases and the J gene lost 4 bases, with 18 bases spanning the gap. The CDR3 loop spans 15 amino acids. The germline CDR1 and CDR2 sequences are SNHLY and FYNNEI. CDR3 protein: CASIPSEPGPDTQYF. The DNA of the CDR3 is TGTGCCAGCATACCTAGCGAGCCAGGCCCAGATACGCAGTATTTT. The variable domain in full, with the rest retrieved from reference TRBV2 and TRBJ2-3, is EPEVTQTPSHQVTQMGQEVILRCVPISNHLYFYWYRQILGQKVEFLVSFYNNEISEKSEIFDDQFSVERPDGSNFTLKIRSTKLEDSAMYFCASIPSEPGPDTQYFGPGTRLTVL.

CDR3: CASSLRDRGKEKLFF. In DNA, the CDR3 is TGTGCCAGCAGCCTAAGGGACAGGGGAAAGGAAAAACTGTTTTTT. The V call is TRBV9, the J call TRBJ1-4; 10 bases fit TRBD1. Losses at the gene ends were 4 bases for V and 8 bases for J; bases not matched to a gene: 8. The CDR3 is 15 residues long. CDR1 and CDR2 (germline): SGDLS, YYNGEE.

The gene calls are TRBV30 and TRBJ2-1, with a weak D call TRBD1 (6 bases). V was cut by 3 bases and J by 5 bases, with 20 bases left in between. The CDR3 runs to 16 residues. Looked up from germline, CDR1 is GTSNPN and CDR2 is SVGIG (reference sequence). The CDR3: CAWRKLQGLLNNEQFF. In DNA, the CDR3 is TGTGCCTGGAGGAAATTACAGGGCCTCTTAAACAATGAGCAGTTCTTC.

This clone was observed a single time. The chain couples TRBV21-1 to TRBJ2-7; whether TRBD1, the table's D call, matches the DNA was not checked. TRBV21-1 is given as a pseudogene. There are 15 residues in the CDR3. CDR3 in DNA: TGTGCCAGCAGGGGTGGGCACCCCAAGGACTACGAGCAGTACTTC. Its protein is CASRGGHPKDYEQYF.

This chain joins TRBV7-2 and TRBJ1-2; the D gene is possibly TRBD1 (5 bases). Per the germline V gene, CDR1 is SGHTA and CDR2 is FQGNSA. Trimming stripped 5 bases from V and 5 bases from J, with 15 bases between. This CDR3 contains 14 residues. The CDR3 bases are TGTGCCAGCAGCCCCGGGTGGACACAGTATGGCTACACCTTC. This sequence encodes CASSPGWTQYGYTF.

This chain links TRBV19 with TRBJ2-7; 13 positions agree with TRBD2. Trimming cost V 5 bases and J 0 bases; bases outside gene matches: 7. The CDR3 spans 17 residues. The germline gives CDR1 LNHDA, CDR2 SQIVND (reference sequence). DNA of the CDR3: TGTGCCAGTAGTGCCTGGACTAGCGGGAGCAACTCCTACGAGCAGTACTTC. This translates into CASSAWTSGSNSYEQYF.